This T cell receptor beta chain was captured by sequencing in a study of chemoradiotherapy in HPV16-positive cancers. Findings and caveats of the study: Non-HPV-specific T cells did not expand in tumors during treatment, whereas candidate HPV-specific clones and E7-related motifs did. The functional HPV-specific definition rests on just a couple of HPV16-positive patients.

The CDR3 is 15 residues long. The ends lost 1 base at V and 9 bases at J; junction bases unmatched: 7. The germline gives CDR1 LGHNA, CDR2 YSLEER. As regards this clone: The antigen is undetermined.

Repeated repertoire sampling spanned the course of chemoradiotherapy. Repertoires were generated with immunoSEQ multiplex PCR, while TCRdb's copy carries only in-frame clones and drops some. This sample has fewer than 70,000 clones, with under 95% found just once. This receptor was taken from a human donor with HPV-associated anogenital cancer. Material: blood, obtained from a patient who underwent chemoradiotherapy. This chain connects TRBV4-3 to TRBJ2-1; 9 bases match TRBD2. CDR3 region: CASSQGGTSSSEQFF. CDR3 nucleotide sequence: TGCGCCAGCAGCCAAGGAGGGACTAGCTCAAGTGAGCAGTTCTTC.